The sequence of this T cell receptor (beta chain) was determined in a study of T cell responses to AZD1222 COVID-19 vaccine. For this clone: The antigen remains unidentified.

Data came from immunoSEQ multiplex PCR; TCRdb stores just in-frame clones and leaves some out. This sample yields 140,000 to 150,000 clones, of which roughly 91% are seen a single time; about 8.6% belongs to the top ten. Germline-derived CDR1 and CDR2 are SGHNT and YYREEE (reference sequence). The CDR3 contains 12 residues. The V and J ends lost 2 bases and 4 bases respectively, with 3 bases between them. Whole-study results and caveats: Females outnumbered males among donors, who were mostly white British; clonal diversity was possibly underestimated. Repertoire collection took place solely once the T cell response had peaked.

Material: peripheral blood, obtained on day 0 of AZD1222 vaccination. The V gene is TRBV5-4, the J gene TRBJ2-2, with D unclear. This TCR was sampled from an adult in good health. CDR3 in DNA: TGTGCCAGCAGCTTCGGCACCGGGGAGCTGTTTTTT. This sequence encodes CASSFGTGELFF.